These 9 T cell receptor beta chains were sequenced from one sample in a study of OX40 agonist ivuxolimab in advanced cancers. Clones were read by immunoSEQ multiplex PCR, and TCRdb kept only the in-frame ones, dropping some. This repertoire shows 15,000 to 20,000 clones, 60% to 70% found once; its top ten account for under 25%. The sequencing here drew on CD4+ or CD8+ T cells sorted from blood, taken in a trial of the OX40 agonist ivuxolimab. The origin of the receptors is an adult with an advanced solid tumor such as melanoma, head and neck, liver or kidney cancer.

This chain uses TRBV30 with TRBJ1-5, with 8 bases lining up with TRBD1. CDR1 is GTSNPN, CDR2 SVGIG, per germline (reference sequence). The CDR3 totals 15 residues. After removal of 3 bases from V and 7 bases from J, the junction contained 11 bases not matched to a gene. The DNA for the CDR3 is TGTGCCTGGAGCGGGGGACAGGCCCCGGGGCAGCCCCAGCATTTT. Its translation: CAWSGGQAPGQPQHF.

The J gene is TRBJ1-4, the V gene TRBV27; a weak D match, TRBD1 (6 bases). This CDR3 comprises 13 residues. Germline assignment: CDR1 MNHEY and CDR2 SMNVEV (reference sequence). The V end lost 4 bases, the J end lost 8 bases, and 11 bases lay between the germline ends. This chain's CDR3 is CASSSEGEEKLFF. The CDR3 nucleotides read TGTGCCAGCAGTTCCGAGGGGGAAGAAAAACTGTTTTTT. The full variable domain, completed using reference TRBV27 and TRBJ1-4, is EAQVTQNPRYLITVTGKKLTVTCSQNMNHEYMSWYRQDPGLGLRQIYYSMNVEVTDKGDVPEGYKVSRKEKRNFPLILESPSPNQTSLYFCASSSEGEEKLFFGSGTQLSVL.

Points on this clone: Other nucleotide sequences in the sample specify the same CDR3. This chain uses TRBV28 with TRBJ1-1; 10 nucleotides line up with TRBD1. Trimming removed 2 bases from V and 6 bases from J; junction bases left unmatched: 6. CDR1 and CDR2 from the germline V gene are MDHEN and SYDVKM. This CDR3 has 15 residues. CDR3 sequence: CASSLIRDRGAEAFF. CDR3 sequence (DNA): TGTGCCAGCAGTTTAATTCGGGACAGGGGAGCTGAAGCTTTCTTT.

The rearrangement joins TRBV30 to TRBJ1-6; maybe TRBD1 (6 bases). V lost 3 bases and J 5 bases, leaving 14 bases between the germline ends. This CDR3 region has 15 residues. Germline V lookup: CDR1 GTSNPN, CDR2 SVGIG (reference sequence). The CDR3 region has the DNA TGTGCCTGGAGGACCCCGGGGGGCGATAATTCACCCCTCCACTTT. It encodes CAWRTPGGDNSPLHF.

The genes are TRBV11-2 and TRBJ2-7; 9 bases line up with TRBD2. This CDR3 has 15 amino acids. The V gene's germline CDR1 is SGHAT and CDR2 FQNNGV. Trimming at V came to 5 bases and at J to 0 bases, leaving 5 bases not matched to a gene. CDR3 sequence (DNA): TGTGCCAGCAGCCGAACTAGCGGGCCCTCCTACGAGCAGTACTTC. Residues: CASSRTSGPSYEQYF. The full variable domain, its missing parts supplied by reference TRBV11-2 and TRBJ2-7, is EAGVAQSPRYKIIEKRQSVAFWCNPISGHATLYWYQQILGQGPKLLIQFQNNGVVDDSQLPKDRFSAERLKGVDSTLKIQPAKLEDSAVYLCASSRTSGPSYEQYFGPGTRLTVT.

This clone was recorded a few times. The J gene is TRBJ2-7, the V gene TRBV28; D is tentatively TRBD1 or TRBD2 (5 bases each). CDR3 length: 16 residues. Germline CDR1 MDHEN, CDR2 SYDVKM. Trimming pared 2 bases from V and 2 bases from J, leaving 16 bases between. As DNA, the CDR3 is TGTGCCAGCAGTTTAGGCCCCGGGACGGAGGCCTACGAGCAGTACTTC. Translating gives CASSLGPGTEAYEQYF.

CDR3 nucleotides: TGTGCCAGCAGTTTAATCCGGGGGGTTAGCTCCTACGAGCAGTACTTC. Encoded protein: CASSLIRGVSSYEQYF. The gene calls are TRBV28 and TRBJ2-7; 7 bases are shared with TRBD2. This CDR3 region has 16 residues. Germline-derived CDR1 and CDR2 are MDHEN and SYDVKM. The trim removed 2 bases at V and 0 bases at J, leaving 7 bases unmatched.

In this sample, this clone turned up a few times. V usage is TRBV10-1 and J usage is TRBJ2-1; TRBD2 agrees at 8 bases. The CDR3 spans 14 residues. J gave up 10 bases and V 4 bases, and 9 bases lay outside the gene matches. CDR1 is WNHNN, CDR2 SYGVQD, per germline (reference sequence). Here the CDR3 reads CASSARREASEQFF. In nucleotides, the CDR3 is TGCGCCAGCAGTGCCAGGCGGGAGGCATCCGAGCAGTTCTTC.

This clone was seen a few times. The CDR3 DNA follows: TGTGCCAGCAGTGCCCTAGGGGAGGGGCAGCCCCAGCATTTT. Translated: CASSALGEGQPQHF. This rearrangement joins TRBV28 to TRBJ1-5, with a weak D call TRBD1 (5 bases). V was pared by 5 bases and J by 7 bases, with 15 bases between. The CDR3 runs to 14 residues. Germline CDR1 MDHEN, CDR2 SYDVKM.